This TCR beta chain originates from a study of CD8+ T cells in alopecia areata (dated 2018 in TCRdb). In terms of the full investigation: High-throughput TCRbeta sequencing was used to examine T cell clonal expansion in alopecia areata in both the C3H/HeJ mouse model and human patients. RNA was extracted with the PAXgene miRNA kit for fixed scalp, the miRNeasy kit for PBMCs, and the RNeasy kit for mouse skin. Scalp clonality was compared across normal scalp (n=4), patchy alopecia areata scalp (n=8), and alopecia totalis/universalis scalp (n=8). On the human side, TCRbeta sequencing was run on scalp tissue and on sorted CD4+ and CD8+ peripheral blood T cells from healthy controls and from alopecia areata patients with either patchy or totalis/universalis disease. TCRbeta CDR3 regions were amplified by immunoSEQ multiplex PCR with 35 Vbeta forward and 13 Jbeta reverse primers. Summary of the overall study and its limitations: Compared with mice, TCR sequences shared between patients were less clear, possibly partly because of HLA diversity across the patient population. Scalp TCR repertoire analysis is complicated because resident alphabeta T cells in normal human skin are also sequenced, whereas mouse skin is dominated by gammadelta T cells. Compared with normal scalp, lesional scalp, particularly in alopecia totalis/universalis, had higher clonality and more expanded CD8+ clones, which suggests antigenic drive.

To note about this clone: The specificity of this receptor is unknown. No base quality information exists; no much larger clone differs at one position.

PBMCs were isolated by density centrifugation and stained for CD3, CD4 and CD8, after which CD4+ and CD8+ T cells were sorted on a FACSAria. Scalp biopsies and blood samples were obtained from unaffected controls. Library creation used the immunoSEQ multiplex PCR assay. For TCR sequencing, RNA was extracted from every sample and reverse transcribed into cDNA to serve as template. First-strand cDNA was synthesized with SuperScript III using a 2:1 mix of oligo-dT and random hexamers. A synthetic immune receptor repertoire was used to gauge amplification bias, and whatever bias remained was removed computationally. For the original study's pipeline: Raw reads were preprocessed for error removal, and CDR3 was defined according to IMGT conventions as running from the conserved cysteine to phenylalanine. Clonality was computed by normalizing Shannon entropy by log2 of the number of productive unique TCRs and subtracting the result from 1. Whether each scalp clone was CD4 or CD8 was inferred by checking scalp TCRbeta sequences against the CD4 and CD8 repertoires from sorted blood. TCRdb re-hosts the immuneACCESS table, in-frame sequences only. Its copies lack some clones; in the studies checked, an unresolved V gene accounts for under half of them, and the cause for the rest is not known. V and J calls plus clone size are reproduced from that table; the DNA served to infer D and trimming. This sample lists 130,000 to 150,000 clones; approximately 56% were detected once. The ten largest clones capture about 40% of the sample.

V is clipped by 3 bases and J by 4 bases, and the sequence between their germline boundaries is 10 bases long. Its CDR3 holds 13 amino acids, cysteine through phenylalanine. Only the CDR3 region is kept as DNA, spanning 39 bases read in frame from base 1. CDR1 and CDR2, per the germline V gene (reference sequence), are GTSNPN and SVGIG. The sequencing sample was made of CD8+ T cells sorted from blood. This chain joins TRBV30 to TRBJ2-1; the D gene assignment is ambiguous. The sequence was collected from a human donor in good health. In nucleotide form, the sequence is TGTGCCTGGAGCGCGGACGGGTACAATGAGCAGTTCTTC. This codes for CAWSADGYNEQFF.